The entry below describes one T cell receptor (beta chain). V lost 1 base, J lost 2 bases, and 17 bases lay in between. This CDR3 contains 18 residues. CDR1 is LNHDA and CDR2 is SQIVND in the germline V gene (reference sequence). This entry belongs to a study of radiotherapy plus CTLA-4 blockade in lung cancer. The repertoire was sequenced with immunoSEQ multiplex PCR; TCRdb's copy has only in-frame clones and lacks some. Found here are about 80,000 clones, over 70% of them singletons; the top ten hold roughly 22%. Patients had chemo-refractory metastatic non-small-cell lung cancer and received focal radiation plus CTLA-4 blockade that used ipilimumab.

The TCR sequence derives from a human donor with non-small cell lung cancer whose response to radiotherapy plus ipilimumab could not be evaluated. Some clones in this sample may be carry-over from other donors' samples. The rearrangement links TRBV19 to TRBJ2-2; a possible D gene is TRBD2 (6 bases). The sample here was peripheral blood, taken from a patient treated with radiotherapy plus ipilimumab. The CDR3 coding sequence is TGTGCCAGTAGTATAGTCCCGTCCGGGGGACTTAACACCGGGGAGCTGTTTTTT. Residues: CASSIVPSGGLNTGELFF.